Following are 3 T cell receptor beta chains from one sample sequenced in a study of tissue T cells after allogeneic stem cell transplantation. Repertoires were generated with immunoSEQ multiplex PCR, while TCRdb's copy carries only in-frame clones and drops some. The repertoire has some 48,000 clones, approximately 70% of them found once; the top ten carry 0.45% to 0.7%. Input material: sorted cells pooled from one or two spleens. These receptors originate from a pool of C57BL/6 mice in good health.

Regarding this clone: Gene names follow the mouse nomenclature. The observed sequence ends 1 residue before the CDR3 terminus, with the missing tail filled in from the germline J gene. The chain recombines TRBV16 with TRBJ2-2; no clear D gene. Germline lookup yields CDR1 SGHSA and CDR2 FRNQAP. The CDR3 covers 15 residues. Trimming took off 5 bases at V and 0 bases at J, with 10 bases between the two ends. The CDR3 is CASSPYVANTGQLYF. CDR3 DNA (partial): TGTGCAAGCAGCCCCTACGTAGCAAACACCGGGCAGCTCTAC.

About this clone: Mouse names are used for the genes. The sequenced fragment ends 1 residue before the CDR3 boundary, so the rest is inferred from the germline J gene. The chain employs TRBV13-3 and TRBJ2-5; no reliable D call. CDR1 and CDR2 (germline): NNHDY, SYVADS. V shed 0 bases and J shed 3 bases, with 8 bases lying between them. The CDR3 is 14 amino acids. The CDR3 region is CASSDAGRQDTQYF. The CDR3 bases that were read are TGTGCCAGCAGTGATGCGGGAAGACAAGACACCCAGTAC.

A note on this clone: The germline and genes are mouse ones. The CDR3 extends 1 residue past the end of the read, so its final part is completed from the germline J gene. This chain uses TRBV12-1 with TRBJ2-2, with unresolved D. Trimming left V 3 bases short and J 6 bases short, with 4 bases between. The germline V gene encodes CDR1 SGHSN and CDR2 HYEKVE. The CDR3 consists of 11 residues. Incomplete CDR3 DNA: TGTGCCAGCTCTTTTCCCGGGCAGCTCTAC. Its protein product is CASSFPGQLY. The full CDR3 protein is CASSFPGQLYF.